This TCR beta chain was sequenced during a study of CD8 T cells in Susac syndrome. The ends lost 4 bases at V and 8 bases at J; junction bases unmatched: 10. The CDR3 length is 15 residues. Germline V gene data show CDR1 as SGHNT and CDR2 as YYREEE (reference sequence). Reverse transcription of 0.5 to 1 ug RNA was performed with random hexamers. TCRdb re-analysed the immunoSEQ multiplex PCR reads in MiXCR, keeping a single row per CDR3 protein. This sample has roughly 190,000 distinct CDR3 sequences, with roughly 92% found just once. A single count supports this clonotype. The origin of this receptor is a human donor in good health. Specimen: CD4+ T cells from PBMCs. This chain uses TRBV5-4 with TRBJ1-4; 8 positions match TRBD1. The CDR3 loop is CASSERTGLGEKLFF. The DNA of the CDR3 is TGTGCCAGCAGCGAGAGGACAGGGTTAGGAGAAAAACTGTTTTTT.